This TCR beta chain originates from a study of beta chain features in type 1 diabetes. Reverse transcribing all isolated RNA meant expressed TCRB transcripts were sequenced. Libraries were prepared by immunoSEQ multiplex PCR; TCRdb keeps only in-frame clonotypes and omits some of them. Among some 150,000 clones listed, about 10% were seen once. The table lists this clone with a count of one. Its antigen is unidentified. Findings of the study overall: For patients and controls alike, PCR might favor shorter templates to the same degree.

Germline V gene data show CDR1 as ENHRY and CDR2 as SYGVKD. There are 16 residues in the CDR3. Deletions cut 5 bases from V and 2 bases from J, with 15 bases between. The sequence was obtained from a man in his late teens or twenties in good health. The chain recombines TRBV10-3 with TRBJ2-2; a possible D gene is TRBD1 (6 bases). The sequencing input was naive CD4+ T cells from blood. CDR3 in amino acids: CAISSRRTENTGELFF. The DNA for the CDR3 is TGTGCCATCAGTTCCAGGCGGACAGAAAACACCGGGGAGCTGTTTTTT.